This entry is about one T cell receptor (beta chain). The antigen is not known. Sequencing was performed with immunoSEQ multiplex PCR; in TCRdb, only in-frame clones are kept and a portion is missing. The sample carries some 100,000 clones, 85% to 95% recorded once. The data derive from a study of graft-versus-host responses after intestinal transplantation. Study-wide context: The study gave all recipients anti-thymocyte globulin induction, then tacrolimus and steroids for 2 to 3 years.

General study points: Allografts of patients with graft-donor T cell macrochimerism showed high graft-versus-host to host-versus-graft clone ratios. Early post-transplant falls in HvG clones accompanied the peak levels of circulating GvH clones.

Sequenced material: unstimulated CD8+ T cells sorted from spleen or lymph node cells, taken before transplant. The source is a human donor who was the organ donor for an intestinal transplant.

The CDR3, as DNA: TGTGCCAGCAGCGATGCGACAGGGACGTTAGTCTATGGCTACACCTTC. Encoded protein: CASSDATGTLVYGYTF. The J gene is TRBJ1-2, the V gene TRBV5-6; 7 positions agree with TRBD1. With V trimmed by 4 bases and J by 4 bases, 13 bases remained unmatched. Per the germline V gene, CDR1 is SGHDT and CDR2 is YYEEEE. The CDR3 length is 16 residues.